These T cell receptor beta chains were read from a single sample in a study of blood T cell repertoires in COVID-19. The assay was immunoSEQ multiplex PCR, and TCRdb's table has in-frame clones only and misses some. Among roughly 430,000 clones listed, roughly 86% were seen once. The sample consisted of PBMCs or T cells enriched from blood (not recorded which). The receptors derive from a woman aged 40 to 49 with acute COVID-19. CDR3s include the opening cysteine and the closing phenylalanine or tryptophan. Fields, in order: clone size, J gene, CDR3 length, V gene, CDR3 protein. Size is omitted from some rows. Given values are once, few, many or a class for expanded clones.

>-|TRBJ1-1|16|TRBV5-6
CASSLDRGRPDTEAFF
>many|TRBJ1-1|15|TRBV10-3
CAISEFGGGRVEAFF
>-|TRBJ1-5|16|TRBV15
CATSSGTGVMSQPQHF
>-|TRBJ2-7|18|TRBV7-9
CASSLEVRELGTAYEQYF
>-|TRBJ2-1|16|TRBV4-2
CASSHFRLAGNNEQFF
>-|TRBJ1-3|13|TRBV28
CASSSQGRNTIYF
>-|TRBJ2-6|15|TRBV18
CASSSDRVGANVLTF
>-|TRBJ1-6|14|TRBV7-8
CASSSRQGNSPLHF
>-|TRBJ1-1|14|TRBV5-4
CASSSPGGETEAFF
>-|TRBJ2-7|16|TRBV5-6
CASSLRGGTGGNEQYF
>-|TRBJ1-2|13|TRBV5-5
CASSLGQGVGYTF
>-|TRBJ1-2|13|TRBV27
CASSLTGIYGYTF
>few|TRBJ1-2|15|TRBV6-5
CASSTGTGGTYGYTF
>-|TRBJ1-1|14|TRBV19
CASSMWQANTEAFF
>-|TRBJ2-2|14|TRBV2
CASSAARDTGELFF
>-|TRBJ1-3|15|TRBV30
CAWSTGQSSGNTIYF
>-|TRBJ2-1|14|TRBV5-1
CASSSPGLEAEQFF
>-|TRBJ2-3|13|TRBV29-1
CSVEAGPGDTQYF
>-|TRBJ2-2|16|TRBV7-9
CASSFRPSGVSGELFF
>-|TRBJ1-3|15|TRBV27
CASSLYGTGADTIYF
>-|TRBJ1-3|15|TRBV5-6
CASSLHPTVGNTIYF
>-|TRBJ2-2|16|TRBV5-1
CASSLVGETIGGELFF
>-|TRBJ1-3|16|TRBV18
CASSPQDSDSGNTIYF
>-|TRBJ2-2|15|TRBV30
CAWSAAGANTGELFF
>-|TRBJ2-1|14|TRBV7-9
CASSFPGTYNEQFF
>-|TRBJ1-2|14|TRBV3-1/TRBV3-2
CASSQFLGGNGYTF
>-|TRBJ1-3|18|TRBV7-9
CASSLAILQGAGGNTIYF
>-|TRBJ1-6|15|TRBV7-8
CASSLGPGGNSPLHF
>once|TRBJ2-5|16|TRBV5-6
CASSLVPSNNQETQYF
>-|TRBJ2-7|13|TRBV27
CASSLVGGDEQYF
>-|TRBJ1-2|11|TRBV2
CARQGSGGYTF
>once|TRBJ2-5|15|TRBV6-5
CASSRTMGQQETQYF
>-|TRBJ2-7|15|TRBV11-2
CASSTHSGGSYEQYF
>-|TRBJ2-7|14|TRBV5-1
CASSLGGPPYEQYF
>once|TRBJ1-5|14|TRBV19
CASSTDRADQPQHF
>-|TRBJ2-7|16|TRBV27
CASSYAPGQGIHEQYF
>-|TRBJ1-6|14|TRBV10-3
CATGRDSTKSPLHF
>-|TRBJ2-3|14|TRBV5-1
CASSPTASEDTQYF
>-|TRBJ1-5|11|TRBV20-1
CSARIGGAQHF
>-|TRBJ2-1|14|TRBV6-5
CASRGVPTYNEQFF
>-|TRBJ2-1|13|TRBV6-5
CASSRTAYNEQFF
>-|TRBJ1-1|16|TRBV30
CAWSVLSPGQGTEAFF
>-|TRBJ2-3|15|TRBV6-5
CASSFGPGGTDTQYF
>few|TRBJ1-1|15|TRBV2
CASSEGQGMNTEAFF
>-|TRBJ2-1|15|TRBV5-4
CASSRSGGAINEQFF
>-|TRBJ2-5|14|TRBV7-9
CASSAGTGQETQYF
>-|TRBJ2-7|13|TRBV27
CAARDRGTYEQYF
>-|TRBJ2-7|13|TRBV12-3/TRBV12-4
CASSLGNSYEQYF
>-|TRBJ1-2|13|TRBV12-3/TRBV12-4
CASSPRDSYGYTF
>-|TRBJ1-2|14|TRBV6-5
CASSYPGLGGGYTF
>-|TRBJ1-2|15|TRBV6-5
CASSPLPDSFYGYTF
>few|TRBJ2-5|17|TRBV6-1
CASSEGLIHGPQETQYF